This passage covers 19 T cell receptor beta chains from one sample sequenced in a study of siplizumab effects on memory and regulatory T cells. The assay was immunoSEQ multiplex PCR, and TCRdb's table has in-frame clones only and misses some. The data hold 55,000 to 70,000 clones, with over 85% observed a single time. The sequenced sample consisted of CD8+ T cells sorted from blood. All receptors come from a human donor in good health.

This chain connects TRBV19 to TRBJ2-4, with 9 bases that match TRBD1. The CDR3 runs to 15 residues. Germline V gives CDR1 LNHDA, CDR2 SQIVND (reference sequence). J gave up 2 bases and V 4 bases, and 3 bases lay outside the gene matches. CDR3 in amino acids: CASSTDRGTKNIQYF. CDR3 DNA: TGTGCCAGTAGTACGGACAGGGGAACCAAAAACATTCAGTACTTC.

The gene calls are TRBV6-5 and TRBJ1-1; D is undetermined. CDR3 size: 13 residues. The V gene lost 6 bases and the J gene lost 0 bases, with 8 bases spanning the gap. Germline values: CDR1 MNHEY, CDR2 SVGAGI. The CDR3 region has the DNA TGTGCCAGCAGGGTCCTCATGAACACTGAAGCTTTCTTT. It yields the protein CASRVLMNTEAFF.

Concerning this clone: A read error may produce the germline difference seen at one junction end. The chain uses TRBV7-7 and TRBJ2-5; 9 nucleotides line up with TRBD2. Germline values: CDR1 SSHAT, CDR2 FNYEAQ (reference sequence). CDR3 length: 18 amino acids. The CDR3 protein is CASSLVVAGVGDQETQYF. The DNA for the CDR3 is TGTGCTAGCAGCTTAGTGGTAGCGGGAGTAGGGGACCAAGAGACCCAGTACTTC.

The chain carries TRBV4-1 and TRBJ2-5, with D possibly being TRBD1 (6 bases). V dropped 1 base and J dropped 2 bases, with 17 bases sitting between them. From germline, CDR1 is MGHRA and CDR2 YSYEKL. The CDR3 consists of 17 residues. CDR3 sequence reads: CASSQVGWDTLQETQYF. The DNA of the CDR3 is TGCGCCAGCAGCCAAGTAGGGTGGGACACCCTACAAGAGACCCAGTACTTC.

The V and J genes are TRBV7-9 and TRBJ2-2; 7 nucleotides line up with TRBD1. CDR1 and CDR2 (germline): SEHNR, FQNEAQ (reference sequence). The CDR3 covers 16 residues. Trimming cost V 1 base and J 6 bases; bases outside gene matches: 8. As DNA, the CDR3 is TGTGCCAGCAGCTTAGTCCAAGACAGGGTTGCCGGGGAGCTGTTTTTT. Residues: CASSLVQDRVAGELFF.

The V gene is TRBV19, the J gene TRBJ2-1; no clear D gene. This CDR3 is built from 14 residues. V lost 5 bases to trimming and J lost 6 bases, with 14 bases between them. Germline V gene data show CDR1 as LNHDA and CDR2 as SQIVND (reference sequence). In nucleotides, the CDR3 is TGTGCCAGTAGTCCGTTAGATAGGCTCAATGAGCAGTTCTTC. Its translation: CASSPLDRLNEQFF.

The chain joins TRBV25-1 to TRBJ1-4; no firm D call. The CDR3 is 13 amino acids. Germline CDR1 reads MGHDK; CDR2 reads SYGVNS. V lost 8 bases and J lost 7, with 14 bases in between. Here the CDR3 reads CASRVPEGEKLFF. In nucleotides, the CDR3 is TGTGCCAGCCGAGTCCCGGAGGGTGAAAAACTGTTTTTT.

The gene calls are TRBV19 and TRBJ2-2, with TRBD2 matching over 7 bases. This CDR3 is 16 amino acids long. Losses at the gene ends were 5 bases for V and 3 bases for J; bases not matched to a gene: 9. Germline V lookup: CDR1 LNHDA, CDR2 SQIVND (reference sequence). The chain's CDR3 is CASSVAGSPYTGELFF. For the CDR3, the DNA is TGTGCCAGTAGTGTAGCGGGCTCCCCTTACACCGGGGAGCTGTTTTTT.

The CDR3 region has the DNA TGTGCCAGCAGTTACTCGACAAGCGGGGAGCTGTTTTTT. This gives the protein CASSYSTSGELFF. V is TRBV6-5 and J is TRBJ2-2; D is undetermined. This CDR3 comprises 13 residues. V lost 0 bases and J 7 bases, leaving 6 bases between the germline ends. CDR1 and CDR2 (germline): MNHEY, SVGAGI.

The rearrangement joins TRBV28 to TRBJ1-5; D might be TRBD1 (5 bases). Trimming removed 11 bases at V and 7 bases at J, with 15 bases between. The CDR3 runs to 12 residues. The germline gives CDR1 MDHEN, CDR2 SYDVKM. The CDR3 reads CAGGTTGQPQHF. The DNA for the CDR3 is TGTGCCGGAGGGACTACGGGGCAGCCCCAGCATTTT.

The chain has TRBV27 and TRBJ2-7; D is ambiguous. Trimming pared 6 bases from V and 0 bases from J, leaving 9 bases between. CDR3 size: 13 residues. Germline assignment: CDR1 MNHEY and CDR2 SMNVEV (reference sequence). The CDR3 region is CASRISSSYEQYF. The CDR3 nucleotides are TGTGCCAGCAGGATCTCGAGCTCCTACGAGCAGTACTTC.

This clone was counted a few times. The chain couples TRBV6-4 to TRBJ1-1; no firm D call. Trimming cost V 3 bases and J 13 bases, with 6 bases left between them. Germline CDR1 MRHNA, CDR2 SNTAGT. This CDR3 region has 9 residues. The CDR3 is CASSERDFF. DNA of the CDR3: TGTGCCAGCAGTGAGAGGGATTTCTTT.

Written as DNA, the CDR3 is TGCAGCGCCTCCGGACAGGGGAGCTCCTACGAGCAGTACTTC. Translation: CSASGQGSSYEQYF. This rearrangement joins TRBV29-1 to TRBJ2-7, with 9 bases that match TRBD1. The CDR3 consists of 14 residues. Germline CDR1 SQVTM, CDR2 ANQGSEA. Germline trimming cut 7 bases from V and 0 bases from J; bases unmatched to any gene: 7.

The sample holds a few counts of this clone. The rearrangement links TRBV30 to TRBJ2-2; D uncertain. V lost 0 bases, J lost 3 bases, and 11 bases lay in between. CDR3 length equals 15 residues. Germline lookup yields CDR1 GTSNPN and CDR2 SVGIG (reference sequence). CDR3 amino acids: CAWSVPDIHTGELFF. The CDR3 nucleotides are TGTGCCTGGAGTGTACCCGACATTCACACCGGGGAGCTGTTTTTT.

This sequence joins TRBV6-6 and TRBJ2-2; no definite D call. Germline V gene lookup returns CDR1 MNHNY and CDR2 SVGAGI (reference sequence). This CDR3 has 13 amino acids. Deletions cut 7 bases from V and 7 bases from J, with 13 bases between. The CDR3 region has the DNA TGTGCCAGCAACTTTGCGGAGAACGGGGAGCTGTTTTTT. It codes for CASNFAENGELFF.

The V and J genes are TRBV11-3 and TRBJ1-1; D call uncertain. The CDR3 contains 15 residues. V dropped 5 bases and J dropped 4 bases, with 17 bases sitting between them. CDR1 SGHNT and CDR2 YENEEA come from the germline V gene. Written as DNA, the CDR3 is TGTGCCAGCAGCCCCCGCGAAGGGATGGGCACTGAAGCTTTCTTT. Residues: CASSPREGMGTEAFF.

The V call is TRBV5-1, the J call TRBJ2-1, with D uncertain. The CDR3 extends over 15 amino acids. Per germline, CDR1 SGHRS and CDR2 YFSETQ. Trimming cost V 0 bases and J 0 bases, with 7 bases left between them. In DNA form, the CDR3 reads TGCGCCAGCAGCTTGGGGGAAAGCTCCTACAATGAGCAGTTCTTC. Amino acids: CASSLGESSYNEQFF.

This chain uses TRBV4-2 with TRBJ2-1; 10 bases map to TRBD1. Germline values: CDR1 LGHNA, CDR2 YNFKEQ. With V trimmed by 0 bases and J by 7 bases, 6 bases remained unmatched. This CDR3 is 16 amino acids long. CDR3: CASSQEDRGLGNEQFF. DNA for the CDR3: TGTGCCAGCAGCCAAGAAGACAGGGGGCTGGGAAATGAGCAGTTCTTC.

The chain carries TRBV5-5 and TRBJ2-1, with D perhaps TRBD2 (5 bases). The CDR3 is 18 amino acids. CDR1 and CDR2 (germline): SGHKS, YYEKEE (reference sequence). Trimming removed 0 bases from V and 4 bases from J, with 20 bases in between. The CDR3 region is CASSLVGSRADSYNEQFF. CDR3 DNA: TGTGCCAGCAGCTTGGTCGGTAGTCGAGCGGACTCATACAATGAGCAGTTCTTC.